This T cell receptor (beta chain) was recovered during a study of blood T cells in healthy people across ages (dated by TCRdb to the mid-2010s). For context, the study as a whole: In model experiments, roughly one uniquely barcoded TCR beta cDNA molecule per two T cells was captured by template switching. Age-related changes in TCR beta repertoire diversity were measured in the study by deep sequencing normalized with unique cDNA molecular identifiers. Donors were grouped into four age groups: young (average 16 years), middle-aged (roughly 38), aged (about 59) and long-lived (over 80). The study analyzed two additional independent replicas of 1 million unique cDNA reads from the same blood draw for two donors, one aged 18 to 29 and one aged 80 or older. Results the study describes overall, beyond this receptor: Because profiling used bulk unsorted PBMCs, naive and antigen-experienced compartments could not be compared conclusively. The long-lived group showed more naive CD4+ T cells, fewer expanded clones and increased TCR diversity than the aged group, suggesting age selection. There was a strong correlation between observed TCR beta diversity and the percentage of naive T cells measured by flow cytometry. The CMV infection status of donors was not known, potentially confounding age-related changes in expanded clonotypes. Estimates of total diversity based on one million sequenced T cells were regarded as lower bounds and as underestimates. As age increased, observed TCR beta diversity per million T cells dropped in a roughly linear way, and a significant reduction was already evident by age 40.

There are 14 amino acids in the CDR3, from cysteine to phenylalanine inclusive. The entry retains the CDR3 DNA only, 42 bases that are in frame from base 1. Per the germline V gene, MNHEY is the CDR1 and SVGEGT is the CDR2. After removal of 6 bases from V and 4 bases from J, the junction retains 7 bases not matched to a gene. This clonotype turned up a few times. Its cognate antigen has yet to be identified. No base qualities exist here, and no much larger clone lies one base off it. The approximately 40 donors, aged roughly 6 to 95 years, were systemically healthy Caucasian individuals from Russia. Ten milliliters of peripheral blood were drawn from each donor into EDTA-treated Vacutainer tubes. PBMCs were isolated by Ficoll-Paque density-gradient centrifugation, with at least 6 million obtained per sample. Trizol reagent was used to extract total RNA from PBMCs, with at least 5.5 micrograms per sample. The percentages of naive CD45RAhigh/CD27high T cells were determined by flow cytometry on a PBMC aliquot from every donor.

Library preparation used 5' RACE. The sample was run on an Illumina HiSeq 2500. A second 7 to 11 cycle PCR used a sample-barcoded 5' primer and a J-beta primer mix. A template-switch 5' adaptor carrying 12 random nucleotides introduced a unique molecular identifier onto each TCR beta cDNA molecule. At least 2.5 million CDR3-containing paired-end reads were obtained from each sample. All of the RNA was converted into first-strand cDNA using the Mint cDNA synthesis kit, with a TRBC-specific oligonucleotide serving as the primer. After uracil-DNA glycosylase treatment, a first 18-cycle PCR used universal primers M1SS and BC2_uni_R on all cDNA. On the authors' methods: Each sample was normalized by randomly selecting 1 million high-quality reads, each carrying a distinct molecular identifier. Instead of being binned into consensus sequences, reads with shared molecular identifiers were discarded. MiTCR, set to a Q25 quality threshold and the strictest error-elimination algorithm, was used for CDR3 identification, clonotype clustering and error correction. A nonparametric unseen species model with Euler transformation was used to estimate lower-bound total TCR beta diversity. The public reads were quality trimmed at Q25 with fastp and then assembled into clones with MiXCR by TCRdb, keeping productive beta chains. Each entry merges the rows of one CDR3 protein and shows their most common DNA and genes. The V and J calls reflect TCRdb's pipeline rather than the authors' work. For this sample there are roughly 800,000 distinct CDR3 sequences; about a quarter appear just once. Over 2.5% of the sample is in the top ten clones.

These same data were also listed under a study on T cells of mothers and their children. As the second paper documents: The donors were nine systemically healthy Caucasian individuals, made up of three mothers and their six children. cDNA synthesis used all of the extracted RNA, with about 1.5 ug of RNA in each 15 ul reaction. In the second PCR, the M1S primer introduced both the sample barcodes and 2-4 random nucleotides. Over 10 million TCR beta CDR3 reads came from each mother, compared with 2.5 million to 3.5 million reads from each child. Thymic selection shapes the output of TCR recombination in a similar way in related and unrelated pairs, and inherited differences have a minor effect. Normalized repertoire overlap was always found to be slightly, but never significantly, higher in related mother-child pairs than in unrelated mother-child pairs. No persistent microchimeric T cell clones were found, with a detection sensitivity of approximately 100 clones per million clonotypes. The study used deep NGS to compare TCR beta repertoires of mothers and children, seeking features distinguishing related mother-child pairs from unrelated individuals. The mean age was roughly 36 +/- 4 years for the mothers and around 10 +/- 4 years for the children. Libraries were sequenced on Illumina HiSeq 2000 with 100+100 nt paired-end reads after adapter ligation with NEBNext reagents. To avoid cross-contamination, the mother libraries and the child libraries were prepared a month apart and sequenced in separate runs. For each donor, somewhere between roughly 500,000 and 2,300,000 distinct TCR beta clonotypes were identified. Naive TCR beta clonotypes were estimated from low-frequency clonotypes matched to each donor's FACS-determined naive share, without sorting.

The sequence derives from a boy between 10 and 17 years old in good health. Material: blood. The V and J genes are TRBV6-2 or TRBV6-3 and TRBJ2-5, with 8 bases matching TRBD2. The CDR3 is CASSDGGAGETQYF. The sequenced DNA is TGTGCCAGCAGCGACGGGGGGGCCGGAGAGACCCAGTACTTC.